This T cell receptor beta chain was profiled in a study of T cells in Graves' hyperthyroidism and ophthalmopathy. Researchers took RNA transcripts and amplified the TCR beta CDR3 regions from them. First-round RT-PCR targeting the TCR CDR3 was performed with the HTBI primer set. One entry per CDR3 protein, called by TCRdb with MiXCR from the multiplex PCR reads. The repertoire includes 250,000 to 300,000 distinct CDR3 sequences, approximately 14% of them detected once, and roughly 14% sits in the top ten. This clonotype has ten or more counts. The target antigen is unknown. Diagnoses used clinical symptoms, serum thyroxine and TRAb, thyroid ultrasound and orbital computed tomography. The V and J ends lost 6 bases and 10 bases respectively, with 15 bases between them. The germline gives CDR1 SGHAT, CDR2 FQNNGV. The CDR3 runs 12 residues. Whole-study findings and limits: It was a median roughly 6.5 months before onset that the model predicted ophthalmopathy. Most thyroid clonotypes with frequency above 0.001 were detected in blood. A model built on 13 V-J features separated ophthalmopathy from stable hyperthyroidism.

The specimen was blood. The sequence derives from a middle-aged woman with Graves' hyperthyroidism that later progressed to Graves' ophthalmopathy. This sequence joins TRBV11-2 and TRBJ1-1, with D perhaps TRBD1 (6 bases). CDR3 coding DNA: TGTGCCAGCAGGCCAATTCAGGGGAGAGCTTTCTTT. Its protein is CASRPIQGRAFF.